The text below deals with one TCR beta chain. This entry comes from a study of blood T cell repertoires in COVID-19. Across the whole study: Both acute and convalescent COVID-19 samples were obtained from the United States, Italy and Spain. In each case, the material was cDNA or gDNA derived from T cells, B-cell-depleted T cells, or PBMCs.

The germline gives CDR1 SGHNT, CDR2 YENEEA. V shed 0 bases, J shed 5 bases, and the junction held 16 bases outside the gene matches. The CDR3 sequence is 20 residues long. Original processing methods: Researchers report that nucleated cell counts were estimated from reference gene primer amplification. Repertoires were generated with immunoSEQ multiplex PCR, while TCRdb's copy carries only in-frame clones and drops some. Clone size and the V and J calls come from that table; the DNA yielded D and trimming. Of over 150,000 clones in the sample, more than 70% were seen once. The chain combines TRBV11-3 with TRBJ2-2; TRBD2 agrees at 9 bases. This receptor was identified in a man aged 45 to 65 with active or convalescent COVID-19. The specimen was peripheral blood. CDR3 nucleotides: TGTGCCAGCAGCTTAGATGTTATAGCGGGAGTCCTCTCGGGTACCGGGGAGCTGTTTTTT. Residues: CASSLDVIAGVLSGTGELFF.